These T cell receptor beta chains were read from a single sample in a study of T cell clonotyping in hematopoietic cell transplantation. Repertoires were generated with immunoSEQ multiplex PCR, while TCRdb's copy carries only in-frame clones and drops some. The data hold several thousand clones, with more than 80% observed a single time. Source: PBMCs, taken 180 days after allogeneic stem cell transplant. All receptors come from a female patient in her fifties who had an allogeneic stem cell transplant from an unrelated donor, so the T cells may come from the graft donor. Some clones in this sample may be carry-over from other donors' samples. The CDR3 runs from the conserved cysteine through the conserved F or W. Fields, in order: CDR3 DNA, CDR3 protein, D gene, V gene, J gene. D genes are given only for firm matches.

CDR3 DNA: TGTGCCAGCAGGGGACCGTCGGCGGGTGGCTACGAGCAGTACTTC; CDR3 protein: CASRGPSAGGYEQYF; D gene: -; V gene: TRBV27; J gene: TRBJ2-7
CDR3 DNA: TGTGCCAGCTCGGGACTAGCAGATACGCAGTATTTT; CDR3 protein: CASSGLADTQYF; D gene: TRBD2; V gene: TRBV2; J gene: TRBJ2-3
CDR3 DNA: TGTGCCAGTAGTATTATACTAGCGGGCTATCTGGATGAGCAGTTCTTC; CDR3 protein: CASSIILAGYLDEQFF; D gene: TRBD2; V gene: TRBV19; J gene: TRBJ2-1
CDR3 DNA: TGTGCCAGCAGCTCGTCAGGACCTAGCTCCTACAATGAGCAGTTCTTC; CDR3 protein: CASSSSGPSSYNEQFF; D gene: -; V gene: TRBV7-7; J gene: TRBJ2-1
CDR3 DNA: TGTGCCAGCAGTCCCAGTAGCGGGGAGCGCTCCTACGAGCAGTACTTC; CDR3 protein: CASSPSSGERSYEQYF; D gene: TRBD2; V gene: TRBV27; J gene: TRBJ2-7
CDR3 DNA: TGTGCCAGCATCCCAAGCACAGACAGCAATCAGCCCCAGCATTTT; CDR3 protein: CASIPSTDSNQPQHF; D gene: -; V gene: TRBV6-6; J gene: TRBJ1-5
CDR3 DNA: TGTGCCAGCAGCCCTGGAAGGGGTCGAGACACTGAAGCTTTCTTT; CDR3 protein: CASSPGRGRDTEAFF; D gene: -; V gene: TRBV7-9; J gene: TRBJ1-1
CDR3 DNA: TGTGCCAGCAGCTTAGGCACAGCGAACACCGGGGAGCTGTTTTTT; CDR3 protein: CASSLGTANTGELFF; D gene: -; V gene: TRBV7-2; J gene: TRBJ2-2
CDR3 DNA: TGCAGCGTAGGGACAGGGGGCGTAGAGACCCAGTACTTC; CDR3 protein: CSVGTGGVETQYF; D gene: TRBD1; V gene: TRBV29-1; J gene: TRBJ2-5
CDR3 DNA: TGTGCCAGCAGCGTTCCGGGACTCGCACCGTATTTT; CDR3 protein: CASSVPGLAPYF; D gene: -; V gene: TRBV2; J gene: TRBJ2-3
CDR3 DNA: TGTGCCAGCAGCCCTGACAGTTCCTACGAGCAGTACTTC; CDR3 protein: CASSPDSSYEQYF; D gene: -; V gene: TRBV5-8; J gene: TRBJ2-7
CDR3 DNA: TGTGCCAGCGCTTTACTGGGGGGGAGGGCCGGGTCAGATACGCAGTATTTT; CDR3 protein: CASALLGGRAGSDTQYF; D gene: TRBD2; V gene: TRBV27; J gene: TRBJ2-3
CDR3 DNA: TGTGCCAGGGGGAGCGGACAGGGGGCGCCCCTAGCCAAAAACATTCAGTACTTC; CDR3 protein: CARGSGQGAPLAKNIQYF; D gene: TRBD1; V gene: TRBV27; J gene: TRBJ2-4
CDR3 DNA: TGTGCCAGTAGTATTAGGGTGACAGGTACGAACACCGGGGAGCTGTTTTTT; CDR3 protein: CASSIRVTGTNTGELFF; D gene: -; V gene: TRBV19; J gene: TRBJ2-2
CDR3 DNA: TGTGCCAGCAGTGAAGAGGGACACTCCTACGAGCAGTACTTC; CDR3 protein: CASSEEGHSYEQYF; D gene: -; V gene: TRBV2; J gene: TRBJ2-7
CDR3 DNA: TGTGCCAGCGAGGTCAGGATAAACACTGAAGCTTTCTTT; CDR3 protein: CASEVRINTEAFF; D gene: -; V gene: TRBV7-9; J gene: TRBJ1-1
CDR3 DNA: TGTGCCAGCAGTGAAGAGGGGGTCCGGGGCACCATATATTTT; CDR3 protein: CASSEEGVRGTIYF; D gene: -; V gene: TRBV2; J gene: TRBJ1-3
CDR3 DNA: TGCGCCAGCAGCTTGGGGGTGACAGGGATTCAAGAGACCCAGTACTTC; CDR3 protein: CASSLGVTGIQETQYF; D gene: TRBD1; V gene: TRBV5-1; J gene: TRBJ2-5
CDR3 DNA: TGTGCCAGCAGCTTAGCGGGGGGAGGTCATGAGCAGTTCTTC; CDR3 protein: CASSLAGGGHEQFF; D gene: -; V gene: TRBV7-2; J gene: TRBJ2-1
CDR3 DNA: TGTGCCAGCAGTCAACTAGCGGGGGGTACCTACGAGCAGTACTTC; CDR3 protein: CASSQLAGGTYEQYF; D gene: TRBD2; V gene: TRBV6-4; J gene: TRBJ2-7
CDR3 DNA: TGCGCCAGCAGCCAAGGCAGGGGGCGGAATCAGCCCCAGCATTTT; CDR3 protein: CASSQGRGRNQPQHF; D gene: TRBD1; V gene: TRBV4-1; J gene: TRBJ1-5
CDR3 DNA: TGTGCCAGTAGTATCTTATGGGGGACACGGTCGAACTATGGCTACACCTTC; CDR3 protein: CASSILWGTRSNYGYTF; D gene: -; V gene: TRBV19; J gene: TRBJ1-2
CDR3 DNA: TGTGCCAGCAGAACAGGAGATACGCAGTATTTT; CDR3 protein: CASRTGDTQYF; D gene: -; V gene: TRBV6-1; J gene: TRBJ2-3
CDR3 DNA: TGTGCCATCAGTCAAAGCACCCCATTGGCGCAAGCTTTCTTT; CDR3 protein: CAISQSTPLAQAFF; D gene: -; V gene: TRBV10-3; J gene: TRBJ1-1
CDR3 DNA: TGTGCCAGCAGCGCACCCGGGACAGGTGGGAGTCGGGATAATTCACCCCTCCACTTT; CDR3 protein: CASSAPGTGGSRDNSPLHF; D gene: TRBD1; V gene: TRBV28; J gene: TRBJ1-6
CDR3 DNA: TGCGCCAGCAGCTGGGATAAACTAGCGGGAGGAAATGAGCAGTTCTTC; CDR3 protein: CASSWDKLAGGNEQFF; D gene: TRBD2; V gene: TRBV5-1; J gene: TRBJ2-1
CDR3 DNA: TGTGCCACGACCGGCCTCTCTGGAAACACCATATATTTT; CDR3 protein: CATTGLSGNTIYF; D gene: -; V gene: TRBV6-5; J gene: TRBJ1-3
CDR3 DNA: TGTGCCAGCAGCCAAGATGGACAGGGCCCTAATGAAAAACTGTTTTTT; CDR3 protein: CASSQDGQGPNEKLFF; D gene: TRBD1; V gene: TRBV4-2; J gene: TRBJ1-4